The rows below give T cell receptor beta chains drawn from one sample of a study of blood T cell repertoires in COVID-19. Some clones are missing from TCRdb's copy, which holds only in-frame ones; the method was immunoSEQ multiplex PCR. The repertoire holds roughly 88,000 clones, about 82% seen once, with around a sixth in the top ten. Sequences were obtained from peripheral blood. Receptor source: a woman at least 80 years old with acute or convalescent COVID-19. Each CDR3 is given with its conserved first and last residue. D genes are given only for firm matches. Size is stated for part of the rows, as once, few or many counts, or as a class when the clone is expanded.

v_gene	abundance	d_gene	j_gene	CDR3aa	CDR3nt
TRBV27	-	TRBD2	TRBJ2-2	CASSFGRGGGTGELFF	TGTGCCAGCAGTTTTGGCCGGGGGGGAGGCACCGGGGAGCTGTTTTTT
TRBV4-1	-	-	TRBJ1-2	CASSQEGRGVLDGYTF	TGCGCCAGCAGCCAAGAGGGGCGCGGGGTCCTGGATGGCTACACCTTC
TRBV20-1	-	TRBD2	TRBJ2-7	CSASYGGAYEQYF	TGCAGTGCTAGTTACGGGGGGGCCTACGAGCAGTACTTC
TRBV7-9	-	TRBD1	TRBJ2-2	CASSLRRGLNTGELFF	TGTGCCAGCAGCCTAAGAAGGGGGCTGAACACCGGGGAGCTGTTTTTT
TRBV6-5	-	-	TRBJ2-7	CASRQSRGEQYF	TGTGCCAGCAGACAGTCTCGGGGGGAGCAGTACTTC
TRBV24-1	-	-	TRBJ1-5	CATSDLHSNQPQHF	TGTGCCACCAGTGATTTGCACAGTAATCAGCCCCAGCATTTT
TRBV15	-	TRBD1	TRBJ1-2	CATRTGTVDYGYTF	TGTGCCACCAGGACCGGGACAGTCGACTATGGCTACACCTTC
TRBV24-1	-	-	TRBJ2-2	CATSENKPGLNTGELFF	TGTGCCACCAGTGAAAATAAACCAGGGCTAAACACCGGGGAGCTGTTTTTT
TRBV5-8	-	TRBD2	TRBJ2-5	CASSLAKLASGQAETQYF	TGTGCCAGCAGCTTGGCCAAGCTGGCTAGCGGGCAAGCAGAGACCCAGTACTTC
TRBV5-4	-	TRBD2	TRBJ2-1	CASSRKAGVGNEQFF	TGTGCCAGCAGCCGGAAGGCGGGGGTTGGAAATGAGCAGTTCTTC
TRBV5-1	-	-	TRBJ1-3	CASSLAGGSGNTIYF	TGCGCCAGCAGCTTGGCGGGTGGCTCTGGAAACACCATATATTTT
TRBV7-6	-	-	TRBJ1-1	CASSQIGGTEAFF	TGTGCCAGCAGCCAAATCGGAGGCACTGAAGCTTTCTTT
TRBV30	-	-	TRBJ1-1	CAWSDPRPSEAFF	TGTGCCTGGAGTGATCCCAGGCCCTCTGAAGCTTTCTTT
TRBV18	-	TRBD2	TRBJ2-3	CASSPPGLADPNTQYF	TGTGCCAGCTCACCACCGGGACTAGCGGACCCGAATACGCAGTATTTT
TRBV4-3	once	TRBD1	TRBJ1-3	CASSQDHPGQGLDTIYF	TGCGCCAGCAGCCAAGATCACCCGGGACAGGGTTTGGACACCATATATTTT
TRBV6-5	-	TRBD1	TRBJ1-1	CASSYDLGQPNTEAFF	TGTGCCAGCAGTTACGATTTGGGACAGCCGAACACTGAAGCTTTCTTT
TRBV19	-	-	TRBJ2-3	CASSIAFTDTQYF	TGTGCCAGTAGTATAGCGTTCACAGATACGCAGTATTTT